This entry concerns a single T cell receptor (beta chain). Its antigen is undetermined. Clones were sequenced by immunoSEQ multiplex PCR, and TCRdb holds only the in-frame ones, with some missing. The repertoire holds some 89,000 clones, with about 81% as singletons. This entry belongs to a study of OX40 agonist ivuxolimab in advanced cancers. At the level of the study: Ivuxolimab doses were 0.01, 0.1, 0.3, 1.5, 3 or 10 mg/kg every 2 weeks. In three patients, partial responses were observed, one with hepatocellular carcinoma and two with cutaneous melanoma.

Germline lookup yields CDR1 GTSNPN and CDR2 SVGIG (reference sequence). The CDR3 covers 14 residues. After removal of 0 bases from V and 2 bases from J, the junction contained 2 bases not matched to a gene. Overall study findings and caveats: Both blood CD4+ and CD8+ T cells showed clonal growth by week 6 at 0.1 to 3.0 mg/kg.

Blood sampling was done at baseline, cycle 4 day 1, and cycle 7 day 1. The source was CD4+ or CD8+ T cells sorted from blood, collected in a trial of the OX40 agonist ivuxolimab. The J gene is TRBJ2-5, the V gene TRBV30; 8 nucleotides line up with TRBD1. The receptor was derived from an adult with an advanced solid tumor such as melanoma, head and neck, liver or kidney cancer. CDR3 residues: CAWSVTGGQETQYF. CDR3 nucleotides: TGTGCCTGGAGTGTAACAGGGGGGCAAGAGACCCAGTACTTC.